This entry is about one TCR beta chain. Sequencing was performed with immunoSEQ multiplex PCR; in TCRdb, only in-frame clones are kept and a portion is missing. The sample has about 56,000 clones, 70% to 90% seen once; the top ten hold approximately 0.4%. These data belong to a study of T cell changes during pregnancy in multiple sclerosis. V shed 2 bases and J 2 bases; nucleotides not matched to a gene: 8. There are 17 residues in the CDR3. Germline V lookup: CDR1 SGHKS, CDR2 YYEKEE (reference sequence). Sequencing used CD4+ T cells from peripheral blood mononuclear cells, obtained in the third trimester of pregnancy. This chain joins TRBV5-5 and TRBJ1-4; 8 nucleotides line up with TRBD1. The receptor was isolated from a female donor with multiple sclerosis, enrolled in a pregnancy study. Here the CDR3 reads CASSFLTGVVTNEKLFF. CDR3 DNA: TGTGCCAGCAGCTTTCTGACAGGGGTCGTCACTAATGAAAAACTGTTTTTT.